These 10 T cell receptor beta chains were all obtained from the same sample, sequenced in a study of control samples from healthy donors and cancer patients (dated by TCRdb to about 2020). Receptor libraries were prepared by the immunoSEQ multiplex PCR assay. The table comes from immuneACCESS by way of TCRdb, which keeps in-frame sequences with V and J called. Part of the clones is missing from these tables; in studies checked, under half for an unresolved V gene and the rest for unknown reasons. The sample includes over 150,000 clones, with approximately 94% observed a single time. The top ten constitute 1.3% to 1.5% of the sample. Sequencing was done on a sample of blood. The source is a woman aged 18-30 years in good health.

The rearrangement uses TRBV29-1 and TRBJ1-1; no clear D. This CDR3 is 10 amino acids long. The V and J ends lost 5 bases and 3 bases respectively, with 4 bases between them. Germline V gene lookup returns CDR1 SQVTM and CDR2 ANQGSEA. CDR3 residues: CSVRDTEAFF. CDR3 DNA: TGCAGCGTTAGGGACACTGAAGCTTTCTTT.

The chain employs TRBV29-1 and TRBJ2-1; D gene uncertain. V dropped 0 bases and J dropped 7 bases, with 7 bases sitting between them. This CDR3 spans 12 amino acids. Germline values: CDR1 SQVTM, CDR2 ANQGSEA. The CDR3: CSVEEGWNEQFF. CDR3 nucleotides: TGCAGCGTTGAAGAGGGATGGAATGAGCAGTTCTTC.

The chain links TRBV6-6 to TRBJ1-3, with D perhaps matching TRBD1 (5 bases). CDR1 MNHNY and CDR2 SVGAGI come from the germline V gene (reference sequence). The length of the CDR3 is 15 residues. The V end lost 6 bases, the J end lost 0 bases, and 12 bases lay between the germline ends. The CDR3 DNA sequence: TGTGCCAGCAGCCTTGACAGACTCTCTGGAAACACCATATATTTT. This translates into CASSLDRLSGNTIYF.

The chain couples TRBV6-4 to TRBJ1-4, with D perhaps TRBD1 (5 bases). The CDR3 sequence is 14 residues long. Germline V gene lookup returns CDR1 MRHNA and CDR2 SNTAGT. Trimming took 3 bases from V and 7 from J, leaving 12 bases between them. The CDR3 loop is CASSEEEGSEKLFF. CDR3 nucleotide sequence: TGTGCCAGCAGTGAAGAGGAGGGGAGTGAAAAACTGTTTTTT.

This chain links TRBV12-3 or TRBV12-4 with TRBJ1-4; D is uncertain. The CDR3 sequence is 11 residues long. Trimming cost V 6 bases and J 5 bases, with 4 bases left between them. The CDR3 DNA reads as TGTGCCAGCAGGGGCAATGAAAAACTGTTTTTT. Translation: CASRGNEKLFF.

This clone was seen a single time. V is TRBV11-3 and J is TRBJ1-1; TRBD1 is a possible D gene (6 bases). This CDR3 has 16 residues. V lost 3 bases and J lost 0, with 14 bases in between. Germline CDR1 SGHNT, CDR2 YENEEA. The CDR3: CASSFPQGSMNTEAFF. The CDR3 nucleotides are TGTGCCAGCAGCTTTCCCCAGGGGAGTATGAACACTGAAGCTTTCTTT.

CDR3 sequence reads: CASGSDAISYGYTF. The CDR3 DNA follows: TGTGCTAGTGGTTCGGACGCGATAAGCTATGGCTACACCTTC. V and J are TRBV12-5 and TRBJ1-2; unclear D gene. The germline gives CDR1 LGHNT, CDR2 FRNRAP. CDR3 length equals 14 residues. V lost 4 bases and J 4 bases, leaving 13 bases between the germline ends.

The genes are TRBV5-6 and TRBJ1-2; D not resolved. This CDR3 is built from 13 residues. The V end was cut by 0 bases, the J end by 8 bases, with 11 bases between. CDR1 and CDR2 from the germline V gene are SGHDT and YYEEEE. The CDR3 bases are TGTGCCAGCAGCTTGGGGGTCCTGGAGGGCTACACCTTC. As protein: CASSLGVLEGYTF.

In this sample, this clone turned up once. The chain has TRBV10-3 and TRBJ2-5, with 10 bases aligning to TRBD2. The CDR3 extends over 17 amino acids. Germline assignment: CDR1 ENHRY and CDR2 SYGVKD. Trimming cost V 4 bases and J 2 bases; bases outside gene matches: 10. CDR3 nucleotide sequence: TGTGCCATCAGTGGGACTAGCGGTCCGGATACACAAGAGACCCAGTACTTC. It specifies CAISGTSGPDTQETQYF.

This chain's CDR3 is CASSRGRTEAFF. The CDR3, as DNA: TGTGCCAGCAGCCGAGGGCGGACTGAAGCTTTCTTT. The chain uses TRBV3-1 (or the pseudogene TRBV3-2) and TRBJ1-1; no clear D gene. V shed 4 bases and J shed 5 bases, with 8 bases lying between them. The CDR3 totals 12 residues. CDR1 and CDR2 (germline): LGHDT, YNNKEL (reference sequence).